Listed below are T cell receptor beta chains from one sample, sequenced in a study of T-cell reconstitution after alpha-beta-depleted transplantation in children. MiXCR was run by TCRdb on the PCR reads, yielding one entry per CDR3 protein. The table includes almost 250,000 distinct CDR3 sequences, 25% detected once. Specimen: PBMCs, collected before TCRalphabeta/CD19-depleted stem cell transplant. These receptors originate from a girl aged 2 to 9 with Fanconi anemia, due to receive a stem cell transplant. CDR3s include the opening cysteine and the closing phenylalanine or tryptophan. Fields, in order: J gene, clone size, V gene, D gene, CDR3 length, CDR3 DNA, CDR3 protein. D genes are given only for firm matches. Only some rows state a clone size, as once, few, many or a class for expanded clones.

j_gene: TRBJ1-2
abundance: .
v_gene: TRBV20-1
d_gene: .
len: 11
CDR3nt: TGCAGTGCGGAGGGTCACTATGGCTACACCTTC
CDR3aa: CSAEGHYGYTF

j_gene: TRBJ2-2
abundance: .
v_gene: TRBV28
d_gene: .
len: 13
CDR3nt: TGTGCCAGCAGAGGGGGGTTATTCGGGGAGCTGTTTTTT
CDR3aa: CASRGGLFGELFF

j_gene: TRBJ1-6
abundance: many
v_gene: TRBV6-5
d_gene: .
len: 13
CDR3nt: TGTGCCAGCCGAGGTCCGGGGGGTTCACCCCTCCACTTT
CDR3aa: CASRGPGGSPLHF

j_gene: TRBJ2-2
abundance: few
v_gene: TRBV2
d_gene: TRBD2
len: 17
CDR3nt: TGTGCCAGCAGTGAAACCATGGGACTAGTTGGCACCGGGGAGCTGTTTTTT
CDR3aa: CASSETMGLVGTGELFF

j_gene: TRBJ2-1
abundance: few
v_gene: TRBV11-2
d_gene: TRBD2
len: 18
CDR3nt: TGTGCCAGCAGCCAAATGACAGGACTAGCGGGGGGGAGAAATGAGCAGTTCTTC
CDR3aa: CASSQMTGLAGGRNEQFF

j_gene: TRBJ1-5
abundance: few
v_gene: TRBV7-9
d_gene: .
len: 13
CDR3nt: TGTGCCAGCAGCTTAGTTAGCGAGAAGCCCCAGCATTTT
CDR3aa: CASSLVSEKPQHF

j_gene: TRBJ1-2
abundance: .
v_gene: TRBV20-1
d_gene: .
len: 13
CDR3nt: TGCAGTGCTAGACGGGGGACGGACTATGGCTACACCTTC
CDR3aa: CSARRGTDYGYTF

j_gene: TRBJ2-1
abundance: many
v_gene: TRBV11-2
d_gene: TRBD1
len: 18
CDR3nt: TGTGCCAGCAGCTTCCAAGGAAAAGGGGGCTTTGGGTACAATGAGCAGTTCTTC
CDR3aa: CASSFQGKGGFGYNEQFF

j_gene: TRBJ2-7
abundance: many
v_gene: TRBV20-1
d_gene: TRBD2
len: 16
CDR3nt: TGCAGTGCTAGGTCCCCTGGGAGCGGGGGGGCCGGGGAGCAGTACTTC
CDR3aa: CSARSPGSGGAGEQYF

j_gene: TRBJ2-7
abundance: many
v_gene: TRBV27
d_gene: TRBD1
len: 15
CDR3nt: TGTGCCAGCAGTTTAGGGACAGGAAGGTTCGCCGAGCAGTACTTC
CDR3aa: CASSLGTGRFAEQYF

j_gene: TRBJ2-7
abundance: few
v_gene: TRBV28
d_gene: .
len: 14
CDR3nt: TGTGCCAGCACGACGTTAGCTCGTCAGAGCGAGCAGTACTTC
CDR3aa: CASTTLARQSEQYF

j_gene: TRBJ1-1
abundance: .
v_gene: TRBV28
d_gene: .
len: 14
CDR3nt: TGTGCCAGCGGCTCCGACCGGTGGGGGACTGAAGCTTTCTTT
CDR3aa: CASGSDRWGTEAFF

j_gene: TRBJ2-7
abundance: many
v_gene: TRBV20-1
d_gene: TRBD1
len: 14
CDR3nt: TGCAGTGCTAGATCGGGGACAGGGGGCTACGAGCAGTACTTC
CDR3aa: CSARSGTGGYEQYF

j_gene: TRBJ2-1
abundance: few
v_gene: TRBV5-1
d_gene: .
len: 15
CDR3nt: TGCGCCAGCAGCCGCCGGGACCACACCTACAATGAGCAGTTCTTC
CDR3aa: CASSRRDHTYNEQFF

j_gene: TRBJ1-5
abundance: once
v_gene: TRBV29-1
d_gene: .
len: 13
CDR3nt: TGCAGCGTTGGGCGAGACAGCAATCAGCCCCAGCATTTT
CDR3aa: CSVGRDSNQPQHF

j_gene: TRBJ2-7
abundance: .
v_gene: TRBV29-1
d_gene: TRBD1
len: 13
CDR3nt: TGCAGCGTTGGGACAGGGGTCCCCTACGAGCAGTACTTC
CDR3aa: CSVGTGVPYEQYF

j_gene: TRBJ1-2
abundance: .
v_gene: TRBV20-1
d_gene: .
len: 11
CDR3nt: TGCAGTGTGTTTGCGAACTATGGCTACACCTTC
CDR3aa: CSVFANYGYTF

j_gene: TRBJ2-6
abundance: few
v_gene: TRBV5-6
d_gene: .
len: 15
CDR3nt: TGTGCCAGCAGCTTGAGGGCCACCGGGGCCAACGTCCTGACTTTC
CDR3aa: CASSLRATGANVLTF

j_gene: TRBJ2-5
abundance: .
v_gene: TRBV5-1
d_gene: TRBD2
len: 16
CDR3nt: TGCGCCAGCAGCTTTAGCGGGGGGGCGATGATGGAGACCCAGTACTTC
CDR3aa: CASSFSGGAMMETQYF

j_gene: TRBJ2-7
abundance: .
v_gene: TRBV7-6
d_gene: .
len: 16
CDR3nt: TGTGCCAGCAGCACTCTAGCGACCCCGAGCTCCTACGAGCAGTACTTC
CDR3aa: CASSTLATPSSYEQYF

j_gene: TRBJ1-2
abundance: .
v_gene: TRBV20-1
d_gene: TRBD1
len: 15
CDR3nt: TGCAGTGCTAGAGATAAGGACAGGCTAAAAGGGGGCTACACCTTC
CDR3aa: CSARDKDRLKGGYTF

j_gene: TRBJ2-3
abundance: few
v_gene: TRBV7-2
d_gene: TRBD2
len: 13
CDR3nt: TGTGCCAGCAGCTTAGATATGGGACTAATGCAGTATTTT
CDR3aa: CASSLDMGLMQYF

j_gene: TRBJ2-1
abundance: few
v_gene: TRBV5-6
d_gene: TRBD2
len: 15
CDR3nt: TGTGCCAGCAGCTTGGCGGGACTACCCTACAATGAGCAGTTCTTC
CDR3aa: CASSLAGLPYNEQFF

j_gene: TRBJ2-1
abundance: many
v_gene: TRBV10-3
d_gene: .
len: 14
CDR3nt: TGTGCCATCACTCCCATTCTAGGGGGCAATGAGCAGTTCTTC
CDR3aa: CAITPILGGNEQFF

j_gene: TRBJ2-5
abundance: few
v_gene: TRBV12-3/TRBV12-4
d_gene: .
len: 15
CDR3nt: TGTGCCAGCACCCCAGCGGGTAGGGGGGGAGAGACCCAGTACTTC
CDR3aa: CASTPAGRGGETQYF

j_gene: TRBJ1-2
abundance: few
v_gene: TRBV12-3/TRBV12-4
d_gene: .
len: 13
CDR3nt: TGTGCCAGCAGTTTCGGGGAATCGAATGGCTACACCTTC
CDR3aa: CASSFGESNGYTF

j_gene: TRBJ2-5
abundance: few
v_gene: TRBV2
d_gene: .
len: 12
CDR3nt: TGTGCCAGCAGTACAGTTCAAGAGACCCAGTACTTC
CDR3aa: CASSTVQETQYF

j_gene: TRBJ2-1
abundance: .
v_gene: TRBV20-1
d_gene: .
len: 15
CDR3nt: TGCAGCCCAATACTGGCTAGGACCGAATACAATGAGCAGTTCTTC
CDR3aa: CSPILARTEYNEQFF

j_gene: TRBJ2-4
abundance: .
v_gene: TRBV20-1
d_gene: TRBD2
len: 12
CDR3nt: TGCAGTGCCTATAGCGGGAGGGACATTCAGTACTTC
CDR3aa: CSAYSGRDIQYF

j_gene: TRBJ2-7
abundance: .
v_gene: TRBV28
d_gene: .
len: 14
CDR3nt: TGTGCCAGCAGTTCTCGTAGATCGGGCTACGAGCAGTACTTC
CDR3aa: CASSSRRSGYEQYF

j_gene: TRBJ2-6
abundance: many
v_gene: TRBV7-9
d_gene: .
len: 16
CDR3nt: TGTGCCAGCAGCTTAGGGGAGAGCTCTGGGGCCAACGTCCTGACTTTC
CDR3aa: CASSLGESSGANVLTF

j_gene: TRBJ2-3
abundance: .
v_gene: TRBV29-1
d_gene: .
len: 14
CDR3nt: TGCAGCGTTGAAGTAGGGGCAGTCCCAGATACGCAGTATTTT
CDR3aa: CSVEVGAVPDTQYF

j_gene: TRBJ2-3
abundance: few
v_gene: TRBV29-1
d_gene: .
len: 14
CDR3nt: TGCAGCGTTGATATCCATTTGGGCACAGATACGCAGTATTTT
CDR3aa: CSVDIHLGTDTQYF

j_gene: TRBJ2-7
abundance: few
v_gene: TRBV29-1
d_gene: .
len: 13
CDR3nt: TGCAGCGTTGAAGACCCCCCTAGTTACGAGCAGTACTTC
CDR3aa: CSVEDPPSYEQYF

j_gene: TRBJ1-5
abundance: few
v_gene: TRBV20-1
d_gene: .
len: 12
CDR3nt: TGCAGTGCTAGGGGTACTTATCAGCCCCAGCATTTT
CDR3aa: CSARGTYQPQHF

j_gene: TRBJ2-1
abundance: few
v_gene: TRBV14
d_gene: .
len: 15
CDR3nt: TGTGCCAGCAGCCCCAGGGGCAGCTTCTACAATGAGCAGTTCTTC
CDR3aa: CASSPRGSFYNEQFF

j_gene: TRBJ2-2
abundance: .
v_gene: TRBV4-1
d_gene: .
len: 13
CDR3nt: TGCGCCAGCATCGGGTACGACACCGGGGAGCTGTTTTTT
CDR3aa: CASIGYDTGELFF

j_gene: TRBJ2-7
abundance: many
v_gene: TRBV10-3
d_gene: .
len: 17
CDR3nt: TGTGCCATCAGTGAGGGGCGTCTGCTGGTGGGGCCCTACGAGCAGTACTTC
CDR3aa: CAISEGRLLVGPYEQYF

j_gene: TRBJ2-3
abundance: .
v_gene: TRBV7-2
d_gene: .
len: 14
CDR3nt: TGTGCCAGCAGCTTAAGTACCGGCACAGATACGCAGTATTTT
CDR3aa: CASSLSTGTDTQYF

j_gene: TRBJ2-1
abundance: .
v_gene: TRBV29-1
d_gene: .
len: 14
CDR3nt: TGCAGCGTAGACAGGTCCCGAGGGTACAATGAGCAGTTCTTC
CDR3aa: CSVDRSRGYNEQFF

j_gene: TRBJ2-7
abundance: many
v_gene: TRBV5-1
d_gene: .
len: 12
CDR3nt: TGCGCCAGCAGCTTCGGAGACTACGAGCAGTACTTC
CDR3aa: CASSFGDYEQYF

j_gene: TRBJ2-7
abundance: few
v_gene: TRBV20-1
d_gene: .
len: 13
CDR3nt: TGCAGTGCTAGAGTGGAAGTTTTCTACGAGCAGTACTTC
CDR3aa: CSARVEVFYEQYF

j_gene: TRBJ2-1
abundance: .
v_gene: TRBV10-3
d_gene: .
len: 15
CDR3nt: TGTGCCATCACCCTCGAGCGGGACACCTACAATGAGCAGTTCTTC
CDR3aa: CAITLERDTYNEQFF

j_gene: TRBJ2-1
abundance: .
v_gene: TRBV20-1
d_gene: .
len: 14
CDR3nt: TGCAGTGCAACTATCGGCGGGATTGACAATGAGCAGTTCTTC
CDR3aa: CSATIGGIDNEQFF

j_gene: TRBJ2-5
abundance: few
v_gene: TRBV25-1
d_gene: TRBD2
len: 14
CDR3nt: TGTGCCAGCAGTGAATTGCGGGAGCTAGAGACCCAGTACTTC
CDR3aa: CASSELRELETQYF